The source of this TCR beta chain is a study of blood T cell repertoires in COVID-19 (TCRdb year 2020). Broadly, across the study: The collaborator samples originated in the United States, Italy and Spain and spanned the acute and convalescent phases of COVID-19. The prospective study material was composed of cDNA or gDNA derived from T cells, B-cell-depleted T cells, or PBMCs. The dataset comprised deeply sampled blood TCRbeta repertoires from subjects exposed to, actively infected with, or recovered from COVID-19. A freely available public database, intended as a resource for researchers studying the immune response to SARS-CoV-2, is where the repertoires were released. Samples came from the ongoing ImmuneRACE study (first 160 participants) plus 1,254 subjects from 6 global collaborators. Sample metadata almost always included a de-identified subject ID, COVID-19 status, age in years and sex. Where HLA class I and class II types were available, the types were taken from metadata supplied by the sample provider, not from assay-based typing. What the work shows at the level of the full study, not this receptor alone: The amount of clinical and demographic metadata varied by source and participant and was provided uncurated.

One collaborating source in Seattle enrolled patients while the patients were actively infected and followed the patients over time throughout the course of disease. Whole blood was collected in K2EDTA tubes by collaborating institutions according to the institutions' own protocols. Collaborator samples were shipped for TCRbeta analysis as frozen whole blood, isolated PBMCs, or DNA extracted from either sample type. The immunoSEQ Assay, a bias-controlled multiplex PCR, was used to amplify TCRbeta CDR3 regions from genomic DNA. As for how the authors treated the data: Nucleated cell counts per sample were estimated from amplification of reference gene primers within the assay. To quantify the absolute abundance of each unique TCRbeta CDR3 rearrangement, sequence reads were collapsed and filtered. For each sample, productive Simpson clonality was calculated as the square root of Simpson's diversity index across productive rearrangements. TCRdb limited this immuneACCESS table to in-frame rearrangements with V and J called. A share of clones is missing; checked studies link under half to unresolved V genes, and the rest is unexplained. V and J calls and clone size follow that table, whereas D and trimming were derived from the DNA. The sample table records 330,000 or so clones; about 91% of these occur just once. The biggest ten clones account for roughly 9.9% of the sample.

V and J are trimmed by 0 bases and 4 bases, and the gene matches miss 11 bases of the junction. Inclusive of the bounding cysteine and phenylalanine, the CDR3 is 17 residues long. The CDR3 DNA has 51 bases and is translated from base 1. The germline V gene (reference sequence) specifies LNHNV as CDR1 and YYDKDF as CDR2. This clone was found once. The target of this receptor is not known. No much larger clonotype is one base removed from it; base qualities were not supplied. The chain is assembled from TRBV15 and TRBJ2-5; 7 central nucleotides agree with TRBD2. Sequenced sample: peripheral blood. This clonotype originated in a man aged 25 to 40 with COVID-19, enrolled during active disease. CDR3 loop: CATSRDHAGASVETQYF. The base sequence is TGTGCCACCAGCAGAGATCATGCGGGAGCTTCGGTAGAGACCCAGTACTTC.